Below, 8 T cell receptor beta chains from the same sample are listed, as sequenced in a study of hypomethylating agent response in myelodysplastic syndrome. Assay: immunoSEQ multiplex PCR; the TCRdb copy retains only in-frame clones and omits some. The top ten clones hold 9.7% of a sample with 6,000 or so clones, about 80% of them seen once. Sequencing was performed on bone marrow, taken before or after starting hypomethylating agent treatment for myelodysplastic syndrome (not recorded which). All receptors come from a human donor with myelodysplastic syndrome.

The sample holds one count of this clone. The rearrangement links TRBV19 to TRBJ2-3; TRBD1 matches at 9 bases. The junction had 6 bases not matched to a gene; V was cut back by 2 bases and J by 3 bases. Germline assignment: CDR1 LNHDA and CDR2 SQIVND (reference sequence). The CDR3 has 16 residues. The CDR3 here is CASSIQGQGRTDTQYF. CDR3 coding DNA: TGTGCCAGTAGTATACAGGGACAGGGCCGAACAGATACGCAGTATTTT.

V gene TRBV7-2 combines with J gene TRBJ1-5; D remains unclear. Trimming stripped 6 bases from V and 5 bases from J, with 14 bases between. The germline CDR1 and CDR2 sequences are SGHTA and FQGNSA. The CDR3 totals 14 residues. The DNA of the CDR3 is TGTGCCAGCAGTATGGGGAGCAAGTATCAGCCCCAGCATTTT. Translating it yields CASSMGSKYQPQHF.

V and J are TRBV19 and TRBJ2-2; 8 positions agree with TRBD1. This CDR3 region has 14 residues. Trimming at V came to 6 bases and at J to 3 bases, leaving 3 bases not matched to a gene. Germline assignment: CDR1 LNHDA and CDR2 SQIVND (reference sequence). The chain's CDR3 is CASRGTGDTGELFF. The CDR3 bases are TGTGCCAGTAGGGGGACAGGTGACACCGGGGAGCTGTTTTTT. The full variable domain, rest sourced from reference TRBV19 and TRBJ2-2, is DGGITQSPKYLFRKEGQNVTLSCEQNLNHDAMYWYRQDPGQGLRLIYYSQIVNDFQKGDIAEGYSVSREKKESFPLTVTSAQKNPTAFYLCASRGTGDTGELFFGEGSRLTVL.

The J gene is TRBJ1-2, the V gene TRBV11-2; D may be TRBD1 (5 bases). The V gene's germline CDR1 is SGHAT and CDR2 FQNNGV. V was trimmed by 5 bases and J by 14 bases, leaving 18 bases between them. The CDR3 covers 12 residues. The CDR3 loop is CASSALRDWETF. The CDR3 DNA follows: TGTGCCAGCAGCGCCCTCCGGGACTGGGAAACCTTC.

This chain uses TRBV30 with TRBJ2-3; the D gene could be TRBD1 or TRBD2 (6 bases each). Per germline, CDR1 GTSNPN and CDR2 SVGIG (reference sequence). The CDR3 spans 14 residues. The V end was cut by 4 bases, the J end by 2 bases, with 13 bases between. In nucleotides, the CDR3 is TGTGCCTGGAAATGGGGGGCCGCCACAGATACGCAGTATTTT. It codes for CAWKWGAATDTQYF.

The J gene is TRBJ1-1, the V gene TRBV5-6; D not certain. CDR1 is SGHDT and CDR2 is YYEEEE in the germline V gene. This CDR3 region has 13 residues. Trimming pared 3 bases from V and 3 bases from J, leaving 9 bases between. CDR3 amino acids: CASSSVGYTEAFF. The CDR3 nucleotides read TGTGCCAGCAGCTCCGTGGGTTACACTGAAGCTTTCTTT.

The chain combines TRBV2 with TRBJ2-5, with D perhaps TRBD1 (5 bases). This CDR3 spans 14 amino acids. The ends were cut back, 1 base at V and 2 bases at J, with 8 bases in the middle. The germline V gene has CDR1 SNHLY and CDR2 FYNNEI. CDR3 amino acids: CASSEGGVQETQYF. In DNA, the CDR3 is TGTGCCAGCAGTGAAGGGGGCGTACAAGAGACCCAGTACTTC. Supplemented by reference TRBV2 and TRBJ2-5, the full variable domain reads EPEVTQTPSHQVTQMGQEVILRCVPISNHLYFYWYRQILGQKVEFLVSFYNNEISEKSEIFDDQFSVERPDGSNFTLKIRSTKLEDSAMYFCASSEGGVQETQYFGPGTRLLVL.

The CDR3 sequence: CASSVIGGRFDNQPQHF. The CDR3 nucleotides are TGTGCCAGCAGTGTTATAGGGGGTAGGTTCGATAATCAGCCCCAGCATTTT. The V call is TRBV6-1, the J call TRBJ1-5; D is perhaps TRBD1 (6 bases). The CDR3 covers 17 residues. Trimming shortened V by 4 bases and J by 4 bases, and 20 bases separated the two germline ends. Germline values: CDR1 MNHNS, CDR2 SASEGT.